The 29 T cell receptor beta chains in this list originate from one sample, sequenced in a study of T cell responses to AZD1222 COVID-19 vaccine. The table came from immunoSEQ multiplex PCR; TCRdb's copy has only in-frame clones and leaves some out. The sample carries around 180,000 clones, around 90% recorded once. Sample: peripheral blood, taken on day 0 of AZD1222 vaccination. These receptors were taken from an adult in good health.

The DNA of the CDR3 is TGTGCCAGCTCAACGGGGGCGAACGAGCAGTACTTC. Translated, it gives CASSTGANEQYF. This chain connects TRBV18 to TRBJ2-7, with D perhaps TRBD1 or TRBD2 (6 bases each). The V gene's germline CDR1 is KGHSH and CDR2 LQKENI. Trimming removed 5 bases from V and 5 bases from J, with 10 bases in between. This CDR3 has 12 amino acids.

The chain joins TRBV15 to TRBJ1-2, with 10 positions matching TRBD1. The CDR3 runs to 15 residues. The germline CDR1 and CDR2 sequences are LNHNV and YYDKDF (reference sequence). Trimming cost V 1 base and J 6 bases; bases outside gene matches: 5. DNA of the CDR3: TGTGCCACCAGCAGAGTAATAGGACAGGGGGATGGCTACACCTTC. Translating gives CATSRVIGQGDGYTF.

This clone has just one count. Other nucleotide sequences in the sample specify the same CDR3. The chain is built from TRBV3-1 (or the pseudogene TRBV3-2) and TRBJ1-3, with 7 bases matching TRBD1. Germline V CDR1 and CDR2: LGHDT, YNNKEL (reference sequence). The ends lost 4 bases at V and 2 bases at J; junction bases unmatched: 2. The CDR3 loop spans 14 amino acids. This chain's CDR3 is CASSPGTAGNTIYF. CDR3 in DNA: TGTGCCAGCAGCCCTGGGACAGCTGGAAACACCATATATTTT.

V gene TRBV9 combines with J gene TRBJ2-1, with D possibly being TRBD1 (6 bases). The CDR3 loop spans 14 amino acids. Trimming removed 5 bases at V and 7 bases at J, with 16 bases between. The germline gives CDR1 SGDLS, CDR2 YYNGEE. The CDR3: CASRPPQGPNEQFF. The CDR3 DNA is TGTGCCAGCAGACCTCCACAGGGTCCGAATGAGCAGTTCTTC. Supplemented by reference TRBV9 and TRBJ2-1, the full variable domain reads DSGVTQTPKHLITATGQRVTLRCSPRSGDLSVYWYQQSLDQGLQFLIQYYNGEERAKGNILERFSAQQFPDLHSELNLSSLELGDSALYFCASRPPQGPNEQFFGPGTRLTVL.

CDR3 region: CAWTHGQHTDTQYF. Here the CDR3 DNA reads TGTGCCTGGACCCACGGACAGCACACAGATACGCAGTATTTT. The chain uses TRBV30 and TRBJ2-3, with a possible D match to TRBD1 (6 bases). This CDR3 region has 14 residues. The V gene's germline CDR1 is GTSNPN and CDR2 SVGIG (reference sequence). V lost 4 bases and J lost 2, with 13 bases in between.

The CDR3 region is CASSTGTGTDEQFF. CDR3 DNA: TGCGCCAGCAGCACAGGGACAGGGACCGATGAGCAGTTCTTC. The chain has TRBV5-1 and TRBJ2-1; TRBD1 matches at 9 bases. Germline assignment: CDR1 SGHRS and CDR2 YFSETQ. The ends lost 4 bases at V and 8 bases at J; junction bases unmatched: 7. The CDR3 spans 14 residues.

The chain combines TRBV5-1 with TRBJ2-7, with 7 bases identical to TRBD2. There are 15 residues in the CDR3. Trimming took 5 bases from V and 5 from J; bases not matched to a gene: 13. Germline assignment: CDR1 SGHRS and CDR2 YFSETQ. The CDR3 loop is CASRSTSSLRHEQYF. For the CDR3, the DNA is TGCGCCAGCAGGTCGACTAGCAGTCTGCGCCACGAGCAGTACTTC.

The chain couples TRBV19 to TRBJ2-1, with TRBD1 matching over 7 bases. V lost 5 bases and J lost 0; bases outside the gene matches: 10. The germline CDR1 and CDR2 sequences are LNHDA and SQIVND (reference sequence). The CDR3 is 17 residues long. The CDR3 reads CASSSDTGAGSYNEQFF. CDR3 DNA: TGTGCCAGTAGTTCCGACACAGGGGCAGGCTCCTACAATGAGCAGTTCTTC.

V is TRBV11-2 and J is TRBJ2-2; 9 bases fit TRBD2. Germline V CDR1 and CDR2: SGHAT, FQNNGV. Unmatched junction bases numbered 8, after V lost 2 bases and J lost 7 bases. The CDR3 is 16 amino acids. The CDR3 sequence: CASSLRGGADGGELFF. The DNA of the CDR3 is TGTGCCAGCAGCTTACGCGGGGGGGCCGATGGCGGGGAGCTGTTTTTT.

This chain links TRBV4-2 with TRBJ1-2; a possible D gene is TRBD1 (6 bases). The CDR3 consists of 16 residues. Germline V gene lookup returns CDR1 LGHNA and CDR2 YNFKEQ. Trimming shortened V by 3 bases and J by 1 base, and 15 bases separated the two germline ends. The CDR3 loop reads CASSHQRRGRNYGYTF. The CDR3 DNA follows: TGTGCCAGCAGCCACCAACGACGGGGGCGTAACTATGGCTACACCTTC.

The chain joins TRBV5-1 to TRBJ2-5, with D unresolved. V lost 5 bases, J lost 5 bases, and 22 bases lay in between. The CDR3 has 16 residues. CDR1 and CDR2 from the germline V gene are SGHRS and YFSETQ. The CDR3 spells CASSPSRKDPEETQYF. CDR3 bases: TGCGCCAGCAGTCCTTCACGCAAGGACCCCGAGGAGACCCAGTACTTC. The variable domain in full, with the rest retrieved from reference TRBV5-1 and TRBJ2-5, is KAGVTQTPRYLIKTRGQQVTLSCSPISGHRSVSWYQQTPGQGLQFLFEYFSETQRNKGNFPGRFSGRQFSNSRSEMNVSTLELGDSALYLCASSPSRKDPEETQYFGPGTRLLVL.

CDR3 sequence reads: CASRLGGRANYGYTF. CDR3 nucleotide sequence: TGTGCAAGTCGCTTAGGAGGGAGGGCTAACTATGGCTACACCTTC. The V gene is TRBV12-2, the J gene TRBJ1-2. TRBV12-2 has pseudogene status. This CDR3 region has 15 residues.

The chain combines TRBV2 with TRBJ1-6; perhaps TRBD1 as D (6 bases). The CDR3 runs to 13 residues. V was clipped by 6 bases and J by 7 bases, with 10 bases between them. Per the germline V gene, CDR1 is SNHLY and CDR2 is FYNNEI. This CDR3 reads CASRGGQNSPLHF. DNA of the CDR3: TGTGCCAGCAGGGGCGGACAGAATTCACCCCTCCACTTT.

The CDR3 coding sequence is TGTGCCTGGAGTGTACCCGGATTTCAACCCCAGCATTTT. This codes for CAWSVPGFQPQHF. This chain links TRBV30 with TRBJ1-5; D is ambiguous. This CDR3 contains 13 residues. CDR1 is GTSNPN, CDR2 SVGIG, per germline (reference sequence). The V end was cut by 0 bases, the J end by 10 bases, with 13 bases between.

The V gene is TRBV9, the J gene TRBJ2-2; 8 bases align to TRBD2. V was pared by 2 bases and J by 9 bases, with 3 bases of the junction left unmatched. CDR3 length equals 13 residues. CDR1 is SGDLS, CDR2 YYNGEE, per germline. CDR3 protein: CASSVSGVRELFF. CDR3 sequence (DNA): TGTGCCAGCAGCGTTAGCGGGGTCCGGGAGCTGTTTTTT.

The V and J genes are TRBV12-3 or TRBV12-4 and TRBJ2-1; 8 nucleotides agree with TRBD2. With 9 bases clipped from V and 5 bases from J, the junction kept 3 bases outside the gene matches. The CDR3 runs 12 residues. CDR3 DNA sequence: TGTGCCAGTAGCGGGGAAAACAATGAGCAGTTCTTC. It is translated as CASSGENNEQFF.

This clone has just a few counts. As DNA, the CDR3 is TGCGCCAGCAGCCTACAGGGGGAGGTTGAAGCTTTCTTT. Encoded protein: CASSLQGEVEAFF. J is TRBJ1-1 and V is TRBV5-1; 8 bases align to TRBD1. CDR3 length equals 13 residues. V lost 4 bases to trimming and J lost 7 bases; unmatched junction nucleotides: 6. Germline V gene sequence: CDR1 SGHRS, CDR2 YFSETQ.

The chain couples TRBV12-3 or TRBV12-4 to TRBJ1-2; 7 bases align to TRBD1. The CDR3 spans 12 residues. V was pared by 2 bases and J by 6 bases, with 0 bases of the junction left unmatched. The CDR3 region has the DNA TGTGCCAGCAGTTTACAGGGGGATGGCTACACCTTC. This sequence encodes CASSLQGDGYTF.

CDR3 loop: CASSQDPGVPGELFF. The CDR3 DNA sequence: TGCGCCAGCAGCCAAGATCCAGGGGTCCCCGGGGAGCTGTTTTTT. The chain joins TRBV4-3 to TRBJ2-2; D is possibly TRBD1 (6 bases). Per germline, CDR1 LGHNA and CDR2 YSLEER. CDR3 length: 15 residues. Between the trimmed V and J ends, which lost 0 bases and 6 bases, there was a span of 11 bases.

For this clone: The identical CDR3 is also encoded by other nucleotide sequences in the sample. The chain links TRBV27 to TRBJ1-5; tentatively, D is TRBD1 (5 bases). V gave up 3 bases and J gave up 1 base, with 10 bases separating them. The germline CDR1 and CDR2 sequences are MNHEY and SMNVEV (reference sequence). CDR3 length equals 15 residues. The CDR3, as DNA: TGTGCCAGCAGTTTGGGTCCAGGGAGCAATCAGCCCCAGCATTTT. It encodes CASSLGPGSNQPQHF.

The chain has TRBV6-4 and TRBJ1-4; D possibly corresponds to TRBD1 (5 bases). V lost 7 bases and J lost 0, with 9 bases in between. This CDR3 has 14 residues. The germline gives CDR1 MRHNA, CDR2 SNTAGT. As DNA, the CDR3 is TGTGCCAGCATGGGGGAGCCAACTAATGAAAAACTGTTTTTT. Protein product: CASMGEPTNEKLFF.

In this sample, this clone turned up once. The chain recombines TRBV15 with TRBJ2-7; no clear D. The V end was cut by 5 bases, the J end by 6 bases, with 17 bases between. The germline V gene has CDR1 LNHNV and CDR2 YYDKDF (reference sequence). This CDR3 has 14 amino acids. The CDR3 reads CATSGRGEGFEQYF. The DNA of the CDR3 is TGTGCCACCAGCGGTAGAGGCGAAGGGTTCGAGCAGTACTTC.

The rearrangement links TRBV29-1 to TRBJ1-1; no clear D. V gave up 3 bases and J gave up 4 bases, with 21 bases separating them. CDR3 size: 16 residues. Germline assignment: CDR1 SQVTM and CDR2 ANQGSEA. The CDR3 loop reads CSVDTVSSLLGTEAFF. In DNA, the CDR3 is TGCAGCGTTGATACCGTCAGTTCCCTCCTGGGCACTGAAGCTTTCTTT.

CDR3 bases: TGTGCCAGAAGCTTATGGCCCGATGAAAAACTGTTTTTT. Encoded protein: CARSLWPDEKLFF. The gene calls are TRBV5-3 and TRBJ1-4; no reliable D call. TRBV5-3 is recorded as an ORF, its role being uncertain. Trimming pared 2 bases from V and 6 bases from J, leaving 8 bases between. This CDR3 contains 13 residues.

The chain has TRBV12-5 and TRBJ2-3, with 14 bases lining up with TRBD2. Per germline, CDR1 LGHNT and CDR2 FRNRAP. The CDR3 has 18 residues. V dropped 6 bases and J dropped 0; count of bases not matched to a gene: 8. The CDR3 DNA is TGTGCTAGTGGCCCTGGACTAGCGGGGGGTCCTAGCACAGATACGCAGTATTTT. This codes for CASGPGLAGGPSTDTQYF.

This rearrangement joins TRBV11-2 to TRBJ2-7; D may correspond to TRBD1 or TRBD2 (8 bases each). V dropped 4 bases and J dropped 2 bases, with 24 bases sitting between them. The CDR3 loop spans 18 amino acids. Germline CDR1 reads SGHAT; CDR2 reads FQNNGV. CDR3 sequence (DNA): TGTGCCAGCAGCTCATCTCGGGGGGGACAGGAGTACCCCTACGAGCAGTACTTC. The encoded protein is CASSSSRGGQEYPYEQYF.

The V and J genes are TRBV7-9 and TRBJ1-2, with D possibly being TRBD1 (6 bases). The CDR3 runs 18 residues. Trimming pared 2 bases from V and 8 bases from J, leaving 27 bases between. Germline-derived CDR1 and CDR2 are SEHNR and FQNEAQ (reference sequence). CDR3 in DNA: TGTGCCAGCAGCTTAAAAAATATTTTGAAGGGGGGAAATCAAGGCTACACCTTC. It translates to CASSLKNILKGGNQGYTF. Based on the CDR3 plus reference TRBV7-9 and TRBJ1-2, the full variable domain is DTGVSQNPRHKITKRGQNVTFRCDPISEHNRLYWYRQTLGQGPEFLTYFQNEAQLEKSRLLSDRFSAERPKGSFSTLEIQRTEQGDSAMYLCASSLKNILKGGNQGYTFGSGTRLTVV.

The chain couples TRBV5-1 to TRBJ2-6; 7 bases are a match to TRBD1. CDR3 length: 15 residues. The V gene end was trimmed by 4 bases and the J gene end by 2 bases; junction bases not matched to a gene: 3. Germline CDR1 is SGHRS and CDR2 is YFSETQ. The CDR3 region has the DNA TGCGCCAGCAGCGGGGGACAGCCTGGGGCCAACGTCCTGACTTTC. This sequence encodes CASSGGQPGANVLTF.

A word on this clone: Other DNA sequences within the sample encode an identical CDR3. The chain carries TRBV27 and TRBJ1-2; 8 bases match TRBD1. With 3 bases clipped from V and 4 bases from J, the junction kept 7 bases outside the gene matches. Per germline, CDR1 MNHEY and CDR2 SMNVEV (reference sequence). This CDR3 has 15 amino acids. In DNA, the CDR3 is TGTGCCAGCAGTTTGAACACAGGGGGTGGCTATGGCTACACCTTC. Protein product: CASSLNTGGGYGYTF.